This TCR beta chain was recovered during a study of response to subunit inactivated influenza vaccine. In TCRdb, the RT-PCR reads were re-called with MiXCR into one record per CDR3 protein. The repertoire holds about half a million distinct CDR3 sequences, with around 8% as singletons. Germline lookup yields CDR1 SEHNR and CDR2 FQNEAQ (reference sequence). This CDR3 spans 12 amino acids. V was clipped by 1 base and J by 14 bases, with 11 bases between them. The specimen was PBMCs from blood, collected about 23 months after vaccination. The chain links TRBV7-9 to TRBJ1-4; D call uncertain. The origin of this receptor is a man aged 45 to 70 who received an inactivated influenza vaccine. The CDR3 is CASSLVPEQLFF. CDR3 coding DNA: TGTGCCAGCAGCTTAGTGCCGGAACAGCTGTTTTTT.